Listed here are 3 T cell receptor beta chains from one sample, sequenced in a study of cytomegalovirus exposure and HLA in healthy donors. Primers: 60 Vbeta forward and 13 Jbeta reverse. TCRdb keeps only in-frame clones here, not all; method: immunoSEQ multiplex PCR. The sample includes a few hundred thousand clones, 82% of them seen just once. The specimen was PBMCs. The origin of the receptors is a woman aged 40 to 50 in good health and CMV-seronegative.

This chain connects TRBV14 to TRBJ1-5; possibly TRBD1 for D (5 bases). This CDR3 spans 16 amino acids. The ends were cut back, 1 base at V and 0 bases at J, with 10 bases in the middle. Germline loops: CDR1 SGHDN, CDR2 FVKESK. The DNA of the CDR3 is TGTGCCAGCAGCCAAGGGGGCCCCTATAGCAATCAGCCCCAGCATTTT. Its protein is CASSQGGPYSNQPQHF.

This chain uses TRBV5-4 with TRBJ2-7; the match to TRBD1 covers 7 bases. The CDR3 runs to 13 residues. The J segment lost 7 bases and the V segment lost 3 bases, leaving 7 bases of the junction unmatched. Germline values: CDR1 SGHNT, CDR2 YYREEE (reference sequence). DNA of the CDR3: TGTGCCAGCAGCTCCGAGGGGGCCAGGGAGCAGTACTTC. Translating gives CASSSEGAREQYF.

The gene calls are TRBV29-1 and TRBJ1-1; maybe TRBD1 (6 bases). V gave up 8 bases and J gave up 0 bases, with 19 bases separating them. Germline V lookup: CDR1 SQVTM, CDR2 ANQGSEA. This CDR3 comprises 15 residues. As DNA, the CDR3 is TGCAGCTCGTGGGAGTCAGGGACAATGAACACTGAAGCTTTCTTT. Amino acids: CSSWESGTMNTEAFF.